Listed below are T cell receptor beta chains from one sample, sequenced in a study of cytomegalovirus exposure and HLA in healthy donors. Generated by immunoSEQ multiplex PCR, the TCRdb table keeps only in-frame clones and is missing some. Among about 250,000 clones listed, 92% were seen once. Sequencing was carried out using PBMCs. The receptors were sampled from a girl between 2 and 10 years old in good health and CMV-seronegative. The CDR3 runs from the conserved cysteine through the conserved F or W. Fields, in order: V gene, J gene, D gene, CDR3 length, clone size, CDR3 protein, CDR3 DNA. D genes are given only for firm matches. Clone size is not always given. Where it is, it says once, few, many or a class for expanded clones.

TRBV28,TRBJ2-7,-,15,-,CASSLYGLPSYEQYF,TGTGCCAGCAGTTTATACGGACTGCCCTCCTACGAGCAGTACTTC
TRBV2,TRBJ2-1,TRBD2,16,once,CASSPPAGEAYNEQFF,TGTGCCAGCAGTCCCCCTGCGGGAGAGGCCTACAATGAGCAGTTCTTC
TRBV6-4,TRBJ1-6,TRBD1,15,-,CASSDSTGGNSPLHF,TGTGCCAGCAGTGACTCGACAGGGGGCAATTCACCCCTCCACTTT
TRBV10-3,TRBJ2-3,TRBD2,17,-,CAISPGLAGGDTDTQYF,TGTGCCATCAGCCCGGGACTAGCGGGAGGGGACACAGATACGCAGTATTTT
TRBV5-1,TRBJ1-2,-,12,-,CASSPEGYGYTF,TGCGCCAGCAGCCCGGAGGGATATGGCTACACCTTC
TRBV4-2,TRBJ1-1,-,13,-,CASSLREGTEAFF,TGTGCCAGCAGCCTCCGGGAGGGCACTGAAGCTTTCTTT
TRBV19,TRBJ2-7,-,12,few,CASSQGPYEQYF,TGTGCCAGTAGTCAGGGGCCCTACGAGCAGTACTTC
TRBV5-4,TRBJ1-1,-,15,-,CASSLGGRMNTEAFF,TGTGCCAGCAGCTTGGGGGGGCGAATGAACACTGAAGCTTTCTTT
TRBV15,TRBJ1-2,-,14,-,CATSSTGQVDGYTF,TGTGCCACCAGCAGTACTGGCCAGGTGGATGGCTACACCTTC
TRBV7-2,TRBJ1-1,TRBD1,15,few,CASSFTGTGGTEAFF,TGTGCCAGCAGCTTTACCGGGACAGGGGGCACTGAAGCTTTCTTT
TRBV12-2,TRBJ2-7,-,17,-,CASRLAYGSGSEYEQYF,TGTGCAAGTCGCTTAGCGTACGGTAGCGGGAGTGAGTACGAGCAGTACTTC
TRBV6-1,TRBJ2-7,-,14,-,CASGRRTPSYEQYF,TGTGCCAGCGGACGCAGGACTCCCTCCTACGAGCAGTACTTC
TRBV18,TRBJ1-1,-,15,-,CASSPLGDMNTEAFF,TGTGCCAGCTCACCACTGGGAGATATGAACACTGAAGCTTTCTTT
TRBV27,TRBJ2-5,-,14,-,CASSAVWGGETQYF,TGTGCCAGCAGTGCTGTCTGGGGAGGAGAGACCCAGTACTTC
TRBV7-9,TRBJ2-7,TRBD2,16,-,CSSSSLTSARTYEQYF,TGTTCCAGCAGCTCCTTAACTAGCGCCCGGACCTACGAGCAGTACTTC
TRBV29-1,TRBJ1-1,-,14,once,CSVVGAQFVTEAFF,TGCAGCGTTGTGGGGGCGCAATTCGTAACTGAAGCTTTCTTT
TRBV5-1,TRBJ2-1,TRBD2,16,-,CASSPGLAGSYNEQFF,TGCGCCAGCTCCCCGGGACTAGCGGGCTCCTACAATGAGCAGTTCTTC
TRBV6-5,TRBJ1-2,TRBD1,15,-,CASSYLGTGDVGYTF,TGTGCCAGCAGTTACTTAGGGACAGGGGATGTTGGCTACACCTTC
TRBV28,TRBJ2-7,TRBD1,15,-,CASSPPPGQGYEQYF,TGTGCCAGCAGTCCTCCCCCGGGACAGGGTTACGAGCAGTACTTC
TRBV6-1,TRBJ2-3,-,16,-,CASREPPEGVTDTQYF,TGTGCCAGCAGGGAACCCCCGGAGGGCGTCACAGATACGCAGTATTTT
TRBV5-1,TRBJ2-3,-,15,-,CASSWIEGRTDTQYF,TGCGCCAGCAGCTGGATCGAGGGTCGGACAGATACGCAGTATTTT
TRBV5-6,TRBJ1-2,-,14,-,CASSLGGRNYGYTF,TGTGCCAGCAGCTTGGGGGGCCGTAACTATGGCTACACCTTC
TRBV10-3,TRBJ2-3,-,16,-,CAISESSVGDTDTQYF,TGTGCCATCAGTGAGTCGAGTGTGGGAGACACAGATACGCAGTATTTT
TRBV7-2,TRBJ1-1,-,15,few,CASSAGIQMNTEAFF,TGTGCCAGCAGCGCGGGGATTCAGATGAACACTGAAGCTTTCTTT
TRBV18,TRBJ2-7,TRBD1,12,-,CASSPDRAEQYF,TGTGCCAGCTCACCAGACAGGGCCGAGCAGTACTTC
TRBV2,TRBJ1-2,-,14,-,CASSANTGYYGYTF,TGTGCCAGCAGCGCAAACACAGGCTACTATGGCTACACCTTC
TRBV7-3,TRBJ2-3,-,14,-,CASSLGLSTDTQYF,TGTGCCAGCAGCTTGGGCCTGAGCACAGATACGCAGTATTTT
TRBV7-2,TRBJ2-7,TRBD2,14,-,CASSSSGSLNEQYF,TGTGCCAGCAGCTCTAGCGGGAGCCTCAACGAGCAGTACTTC
TRBV2,TRBJ2-7,-,18,-,CASSPQADSKSSVGEQYF,TGTGCCAGCAGCCCTCAAGCGGACAGCAAGAGTTCTGTGGGGGAGCAGTACTTC
TRBV25-1,TRBJ1-4,TRBD1,14,-,CASSDDRGHEELFF,TGTGCCAGCAGTGACGACAGGGGCCATGAAGAACTGTTTTTT
TRBV12-2,TRBJ2-3,-,18,-,CASRSWDRGVSPTDTQYF,TGTGCAAGTCGCTCCTGGGACAGGGGGGTTTCCCCCACAGATACGCAGTATTTT